This T cell receptor beta chain was retrieved from a study of response to subunit inactivated influenza vaccine. From the RT-PCR reads, TCRdb called clonotypes with MiXCR, one entry per CDR3 protein. This repertoire shows 500,000 to 700,000 distinct CDR3 sequences, approximately 22% found once; its top ten account for 2.8%. This CDR3 has 16 amino acids. Trimming pared 0 bases from V and 3 bases from J, leaving 18 bases between. Germline V gene sequence: CDR1 DFQATT, CDR2 SNEGSKA (reference sequence). The same data also contributed to another study, on T cells expressing NK-cell markers. Per that study: Production of TCR beta cDNA relied on 5'RACE template switching with UMIs. The share of CD8+ T cells held by dominant NKG2C+ clonotypes was roughly 1.0-8% in several donors. The CD3+CD56-NKG2C+ fraction of a few donors was also led by these clonotypes.

This receptor was obtained from a man between 45 and 60 years old who received an inactivated influenza vaccine. The sequencing used CD4+ T cells sorted from PBMCs, collected roughly 12 days after vaccination. This chain joins TRBV20-1 and TRBJ2-7; D might be TRBD1 (6 bases). For the CDR3, the DNA is TGCAGTGCTAGAGATCCCAGGACTGACAGGATCTACGAGCAGTACTTC. The encoded protein is CSARDPRTDRIYEQYF.